This T cell receptor beta chain was sequenced during a study of cytomegalovirus exposure and HLA in healthy donors. CDR3 length: 16 residues. V was shortened by 0 bases and J by 5 bases, with 17 bases between the two germline ends. Per germline, CDR1 MNHEY and CDR2 SMNVEV (reference sequence). The PCR contained 60 Vbeta and 13 Jbeta primers. How the authors handled the data: A later analysis tallied about 80 million unique TCR beta chains, approximately 11 million of them shared. The repertoire was sequenced with immunoSEQ multiplex PCR; TCRdb's copy has only in-frame clones and lacks some. From that table come the V and J calls and clone size; the DNA was used to work out D and trimming. This sample has about 140,000 clones, with approximately 80% found just once.

This TCR came from a man aged 45-65 years in good health and CMV-seronegative. Material: PBMCs. The rearrangement joins TRBV27 to TRBJ2-7, with a tentative D call TRBD2 (6 bases). CDR3 amino acids: CASSLSAGPYMDEQYF. CDR3 nucleotides: TGTGCCAGCAGTTTATCGGCGGGACCGTACATGGACGAGCAGTACTTC.